This TCR beta chain was captured by sequencing in a study of T cells in women clearing cervical HPV infection listed by TCRdb under 2018. With regard to the full study: Cases were about two dozen women with histologically confirmed HPV16-related CIN3 or worse, including a couple of invasive cancers. The approximately 26 controls were women who cleared a single incident HPV16 infection within 12 months without developing precancer or cancer. Blood from cases was drawn at the visit where the lesion was first identified, while blood from controls was drawn once the infection was no longer detected. Among cases, blood sampling occurred a median of 149 days after lesion detection, with an interquartile range of about 80 to 230 days. Since HLA typing was available for only a few women, HLA type could not be ruled out as a confounder. An exploratory proof-of-principle case-control study, nested within the Guanacaste HPV Natural History Study in Costa Rica, was conducted to compare TCR repertoires across cervical HPV16 outcomes. Cases and controls were matched on year of sample collection and on age within five years. Median age was about 30 years in cases versus approximately 37 in controls, and baseline characteristics did not differ significantly. The parent cohort enrolled roughly 9,600 women aged 18 or older in Guanacaste, Costa Rica, during about 1992 to 1994 and followed them for six to eight years. Five blinded duplicates per group were added as quality controls, giving 60 or so samples: approximately 50 participants and ten or so replicates.

TCR beta CDR3 regions were amplified by multiplex PCR using the immunoSEQ assay from an average of 1200 ng genomic DNA per sample. To correct primer bias, the assay used a complete synthetic TCR repertoire to set an amplification baseline. The amplicons were sequenced on the Illumina platform. The authors processed their data as follows. Sequences were error-corrected by clustering with frequency ratios and a modified nearest-neighbor algorithm, then analyzed in the immunoSEQ Analyzer with IMGT gene definitions. TCR richness and evenness were averaged over 20 rarefaction repeats at each rarefaction depth, excluding samples with fewer sequences than the depth. V, D and J gene relative abundances were compared between groups with Wilcoxon rank sum tests, applying FDR correction. For the blinded duplicates, the intraclass correlation was 95% to 96% for TCR richness and averaged around 81% across 66 gene segments. Sourced from immuneACCESS, this table was stored by TCRdb with only in-frame sequences that have V and J called. A share of the clones is absent; for the studies checked, an unresolved V gene accounts for under half, and the remainder has no known explanation. V and J calls and clone size are as listed in that table; D and trimming were resolved from the DNA. The sample's own table lists tens of thousands of clones. The top ten clones comprise 6% to 7.5% of the sample.

Sequences WSHSY (CDR1) and SAAADI (CDR2) are obtained from the germline V gene. Relative to germline, V is 7 bases shorter and J is 7 bases shorter, with 11 bases between their ends. The CDR3 numbers 13 residues from cysteine through phenylalanine. Sequencing covers 30 bases of the CDR3, shown here with the frame starting at base 1. General conclusions and limits of the study: T-cell numbers per sample were unknown, so richness differences could reflect varying T-cell content rather than repertoire biology. The cross-sectional design could not show whether associations preceded infection or resulted from it; effector/memory subsets and HPV-specific T cells were not isolated. By combining richness with V gene abundances, random forest classifiers separated cases from controls with an estimated AUC of around 0.8. TRBV6-7 relative abundance was lower in cases than in controls (roughly 0.12% versus 0.17%; Bonferroni P = 0.0008). Significantly higher TCR repertoire richness was observed in CIN3+ cases than in controls across sequencing depths, whereas no difference in evenness was found.

Every participant had a single incident cervical HPV16 infection, and prevalent HPV16 infections were excluded. Cervical HPV DNA was detected by MY09/MY11 PCR, and genotyping was performed by dot-blot hybridization. Fifteen mL of heparinized blood were centrifuged, and the buffy coat was split into aliquots, frozen at -30 degrees C, and then kept at -80 degrees C. Genomic DNA was extracted from buffy coat specimens using QIAGEN kits. About this clone: Its antigen is unknown. The DNA ends 3 residues before the CDR3 does, and the rest of the CDR3 is filled in from the germline J gene.

This receptor chain uses TRBV10-2 and TRBJ1-6; the D gene remains uncertain. The sample was blood buffy coat. The source of this sequence is a woman aged 18 to 75 with a cervical HPV16 infection that either progressed to CIN3+ or cleared (not recorded which). CDR3 DNA (partial): TGCGCCAGCACCAGCGGGCAGAATTCACCC. Its protein product is CASTSGQNSP. The full CDR3 is CASTSGQNSPLHF.